The rows below give T cell receptor beta chains drawn from one sample of a study of T-cell reconstitution after alpha-beta-depleted transplantation in children. TCRdb processed the PCR reads anew with MiXCR; each CDR3 protein has one entry. The table lists over 85,000 distinct CDR3 sequences, approximately 10% of them singletons. Here the sequenced sample was PBMCs from the stem cell graft donor, taken from the stem cell graft. The source of these receptors is a human donor who donated a stem cell graft to a child with acute lymphoblastic leukemia. Each CDR3 is given with its conserved first and last residue. A D gene is named only where the DNA matches it firmly. Size tells how often a clone was seen (once, few, many) or the class of an expanded clone, and some rows leave it out.

J | D | size | V | DNA | CDR3
TRBJ1-5 | NA | many | TRBV7-2 | TGTGCCAGCAGCTTACGAGTAACGGTCAATCAGCCCCAGCATTTT | CASSLRVTVNQPQHF
TRBJ2-4 | TRBD2 | many | TRBV11-2 | TGTGCCAGCAGCTCAACTAGCGGGGGGGCCGGGATAAGGCACATTCAGTACTTC | CASSSTSGGAGIRHIQYF
TRBJ2-3 | NA | many | TRBV5-1 | TGCGCCAGCTCGCGGGACAGAGGCACAGATACGCAGTATTTT | CASSRDRGTDTQYF
TRBJ1-2 | TRBD1 | many | TRBV7-6 | TGTGCCGGGGGGGACAGTATAAACTATGGCTACACCTTC | CAGGDSINYGYTF
TRBJ2-7 | NA | NA | TRBV7-3 | TGTGCCATGGCCCCGGGGGACCGCTTCTCCTACGAGCAGTACTTC | CAMAPGDRFSYEQYF
TRBJ2-3 | TRBD2 | many | TRBV20-1 | TGCAGTGCTACCCTTCGGGCGGGAGTGGGAAATACGCAGTATTTT | CSATLRAGVGNTQYF
TRBJ2-1 | NA | many | TRBV6-2/TRBV6-3 | TGTGCCAGCAGTTACTATAGGACCACAACCTACAATGAGCAGTTCTTC | CASSYYRTTTYNEQFF
TRBJ2-7 | TRBD2 | many | TRBV20-1 | TGCAGTGCTAGAGATCCAGGGACTAGCGGGACCGAGCAGTACTTC | CSARDPGTSGTEQYF
TRBJ2-1 | NA | many | TRBV20-1 | TGCAGTGCTAGAACTCCACCCCCGAAAAGCGAGCAGTTCTTC | CSARTPPPKSEQFF
TRBJ1-1 | NA | NA | TRBV19 | TGTGCCAGTAGTACCCCGGGCCCTCGAGACCCTGAAGCTTTCTTT | CASSTPGPRDPEAFF
TRBJ2-2 | NA | many | TRBV5-1 | TGCGCCAGCAGCTCCGCCGGGACTGGCTACACCGGGGAGCTGTTTTTT | CASSSAGTGYTGELFF
TRBJ2-5 | TRBD2 | many | TRBV20-1 | TGCAGTGCCAGAACAACGGGGGGGACTAGCGGGATAGAGACCCAGTACTTC | CSARTTGGTSGIETQYF
TRBJ2-5 | TRBD1 | many | TRBV29-1 | TGCAGCGTTCAGGGGGCGGTGATCCAAGAGACCCAGTACTTC | CSVQGAVIQETQYF